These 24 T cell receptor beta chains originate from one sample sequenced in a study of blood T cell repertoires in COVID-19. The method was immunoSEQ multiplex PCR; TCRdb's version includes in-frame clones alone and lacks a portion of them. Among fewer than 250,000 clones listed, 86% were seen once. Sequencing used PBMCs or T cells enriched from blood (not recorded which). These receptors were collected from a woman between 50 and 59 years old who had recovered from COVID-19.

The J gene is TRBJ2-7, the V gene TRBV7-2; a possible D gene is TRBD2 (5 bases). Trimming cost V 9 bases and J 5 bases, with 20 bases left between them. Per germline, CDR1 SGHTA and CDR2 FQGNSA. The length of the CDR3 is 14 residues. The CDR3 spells CASSDRGMADEQYF. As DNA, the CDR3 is TGTGCCAGTTCCGATCGGGGAATGGCGGACGAGCAGTACTTC.

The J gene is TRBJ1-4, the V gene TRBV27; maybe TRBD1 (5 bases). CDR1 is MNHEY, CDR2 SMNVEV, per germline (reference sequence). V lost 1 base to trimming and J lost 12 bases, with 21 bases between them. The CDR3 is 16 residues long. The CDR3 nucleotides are TGTGCCAGCAGTTTATTAATGAGGGACTCCCTTGGAGAACTGTTTTTT. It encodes CASSLLMRDSLGELFF.

The CDR3 reads CASSLGGPTDTQYF. CDR3 coding DNA: TGTGCCAGCAGCCTAGGGGGACCCACAGATACGCAGTATTTT. This chain links TRBV7-3 with TRBJ2-3; D perhaps matches TRBD1 (6 bases). From germline, CDR1 is SGHTA and CDR2 FQGTGA. Trimming removed 5 bases from V and 2 bases from J, with 11 bases in between. CDR3 length equals 14 residues.

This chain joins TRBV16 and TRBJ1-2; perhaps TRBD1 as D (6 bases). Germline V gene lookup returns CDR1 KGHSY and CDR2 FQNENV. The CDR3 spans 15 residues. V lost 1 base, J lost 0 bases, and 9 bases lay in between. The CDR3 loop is CASSQWAGANYGYTF. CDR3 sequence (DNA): TGTGCCAGCAGCCAATGGGCAGGGGCTAACTATGGCTACACCTTC.

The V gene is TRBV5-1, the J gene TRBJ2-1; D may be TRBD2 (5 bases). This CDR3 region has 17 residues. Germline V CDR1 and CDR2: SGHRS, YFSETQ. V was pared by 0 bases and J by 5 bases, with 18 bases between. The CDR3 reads CASSLGLTGTRNNEQFF. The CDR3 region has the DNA TGCGCCAGCAGCTTGGGTCTAACGGGAACGAGGAACAATGAGCAGTTCTTC.

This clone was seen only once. CDR3 protein: CASSLNGGRSNGYTF. The CDR3 DNA reads TGTGCCAGCAGTTTAAACGGGGGGCGGAGTAATGGCTACACCTTC. The chain uses TRBV27 and TRBJ1-2, with D possibly being TRBD1 (6 bases). CDR1 is MNHEY, CDR2 SMNVEV, per germline (reference sequence). The CDR3 is made up of 15 amino acids. Trimming removed 2 bases from V and 6 bases from J, with 16 bases in between.

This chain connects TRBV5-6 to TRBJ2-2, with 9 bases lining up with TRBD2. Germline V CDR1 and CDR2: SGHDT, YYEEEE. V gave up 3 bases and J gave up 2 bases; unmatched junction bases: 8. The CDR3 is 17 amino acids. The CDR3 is CASSWGTSFRNTGELFF. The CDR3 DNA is TGTGCCAGCAGCTGGGGGACTAGCTTTCGAAACACCGGGGAGCTGTTTTTT.

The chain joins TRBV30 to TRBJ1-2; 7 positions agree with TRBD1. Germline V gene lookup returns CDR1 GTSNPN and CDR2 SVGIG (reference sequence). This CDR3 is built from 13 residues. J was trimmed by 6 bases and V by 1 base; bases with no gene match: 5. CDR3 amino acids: CAWSDLQGNGYTF. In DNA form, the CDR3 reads TGTGCCTGGAGTGACCTACAGGGGAATGGCTACACCTTC.

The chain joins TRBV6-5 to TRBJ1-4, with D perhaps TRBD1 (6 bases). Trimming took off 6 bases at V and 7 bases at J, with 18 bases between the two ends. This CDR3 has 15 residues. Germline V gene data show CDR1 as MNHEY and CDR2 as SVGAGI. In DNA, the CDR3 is TGTGCCAGCAGGGGGTGGGCAGGGGCTGGTGAAAAACTGTTTTTT. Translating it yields CASRGWAGAGEKLFF.

Here the CDR3 reads CASSRGLAGGEQYF. As DNA, the CDR3 is TGCGCCAGCAGCCGGGGACTAGCGGGTGGTGAGCAGTACTTC. The chain carries TRBV4-1 and TRBJ2-7; TRBD2 matches 12 bases. Germline trimming cut 4 bases from V and 7 bases from J; bases unmatched to any gene: 5. This CDR3 comprises 14 residues. Germline values: CDR1 MGHRA, CDR2 YSYEKL.

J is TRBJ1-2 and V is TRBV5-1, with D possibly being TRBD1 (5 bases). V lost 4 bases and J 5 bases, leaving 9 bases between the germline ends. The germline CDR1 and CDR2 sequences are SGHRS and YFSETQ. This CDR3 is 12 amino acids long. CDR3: CASSVTGYGYTF. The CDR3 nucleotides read TGCGCCAGCAGCGTAACAGGATATGGCTACACCTTC.

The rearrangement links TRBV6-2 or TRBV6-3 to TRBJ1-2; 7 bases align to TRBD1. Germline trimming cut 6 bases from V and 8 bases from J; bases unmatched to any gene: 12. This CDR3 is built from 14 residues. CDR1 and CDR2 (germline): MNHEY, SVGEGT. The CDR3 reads CASSLTGTVLGYTF. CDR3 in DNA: TGTGCCAGCAGCTTGACCGGGACAGTGTTGGGCTACACCTTC.

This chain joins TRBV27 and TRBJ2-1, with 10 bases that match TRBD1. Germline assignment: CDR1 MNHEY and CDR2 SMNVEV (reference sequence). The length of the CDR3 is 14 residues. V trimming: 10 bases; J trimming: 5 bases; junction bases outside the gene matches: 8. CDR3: CATTWDRGHNEQFF. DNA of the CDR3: TGTGCCACCACTTGGGACAGGGGACACAATGAGCAGTTCTTC.

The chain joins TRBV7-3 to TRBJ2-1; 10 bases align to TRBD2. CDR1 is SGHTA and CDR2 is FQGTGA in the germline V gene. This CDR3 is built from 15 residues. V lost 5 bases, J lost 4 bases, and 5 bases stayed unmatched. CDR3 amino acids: CASSGAGGPYNEQFF. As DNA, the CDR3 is TGTGCCAGCAGCGGAGCGGGAGGGCCTTACAATGAGCAGTTCTTC.

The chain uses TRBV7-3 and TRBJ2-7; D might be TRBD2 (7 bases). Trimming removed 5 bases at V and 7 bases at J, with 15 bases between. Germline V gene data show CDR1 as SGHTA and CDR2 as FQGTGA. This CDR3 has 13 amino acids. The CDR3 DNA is TGTGCCAGCAGCCCAGGGGCCGGGAGGGAGCAGTACTTC. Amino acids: CASSPGAGREQYF.

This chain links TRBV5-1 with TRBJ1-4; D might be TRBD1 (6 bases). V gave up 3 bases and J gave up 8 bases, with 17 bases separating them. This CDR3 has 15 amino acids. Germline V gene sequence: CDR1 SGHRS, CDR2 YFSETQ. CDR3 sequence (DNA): TGCGCCAGCAGCTCCTCAGGGGCTACCCACGAAAAACTGTTTTTT. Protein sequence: CASSSSGATHEKLFF. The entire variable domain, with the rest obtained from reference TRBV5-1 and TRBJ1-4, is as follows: KAGVTQTPRYLIKTRGQQVTLSCSPISGHRSVSWYQQTPGQGLQFLFEYFSETQRNKGNFPGRFSGRQFSNSRSEMNVSTLELGDSALYLCASSSSGATHEKLFFGSGTQLSVL.

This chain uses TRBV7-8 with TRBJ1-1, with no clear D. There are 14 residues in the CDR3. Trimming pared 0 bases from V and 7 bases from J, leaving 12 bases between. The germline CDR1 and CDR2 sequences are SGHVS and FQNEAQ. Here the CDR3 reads CASSLAGGYDEAFF. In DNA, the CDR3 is TGTGCCAGCAGCTTAGCAGGCGGGTACGATGAAGCTTTCTTT. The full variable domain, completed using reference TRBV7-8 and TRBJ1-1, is GAGVSQSPRYKVAKRGQDVALRCDPISGHVSLFWYQQALGQGPEFLTYFQNEAQLDKSGLPSDRFFAERPEGSVSTLKIQRTQQEDSAVYLCASSLAGGYDEAFFGQGTRLTVV.

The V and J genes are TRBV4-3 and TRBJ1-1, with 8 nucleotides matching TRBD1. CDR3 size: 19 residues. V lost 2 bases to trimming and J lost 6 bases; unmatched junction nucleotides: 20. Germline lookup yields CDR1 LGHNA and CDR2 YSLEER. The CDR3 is CASSQLATGELPWLAEAFF. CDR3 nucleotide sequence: TGCGCCAGCAGCCAATTGGCGACAGGGGAGCTCCCGTGGCTGGCTGAAGCTTTCTTT.

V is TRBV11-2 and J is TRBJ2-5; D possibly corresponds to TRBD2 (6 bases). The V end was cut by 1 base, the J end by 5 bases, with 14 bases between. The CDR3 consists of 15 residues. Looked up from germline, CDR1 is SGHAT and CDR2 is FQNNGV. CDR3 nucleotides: TGTGCCAGCAGCTTAGTAAGGGGAGGCGGGGAGACCCAGTACTTC. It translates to CASSLVRGGGETQYF.

Here the CDR3 reads CASRRLAGIDTQYF. The CDR3 coding sequence is TGTGCCAGCAGGCGACTAGCGGGGATAGATACGCAGTATTTT. The chain joins TRBV2 to TRBJ2-3; 11 bases align to TRBD2. The CDR3 is made up of 14 amino acids. Germline V gene sequence: CDR1 SNHLY, CDR2 FYNNEI. V dropped 6 bases and J dropped 5; count of bases not matched to a gene: 4.

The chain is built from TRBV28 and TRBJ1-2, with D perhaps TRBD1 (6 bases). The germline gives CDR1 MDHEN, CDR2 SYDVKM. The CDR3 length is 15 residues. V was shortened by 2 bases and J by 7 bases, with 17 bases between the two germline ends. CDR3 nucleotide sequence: TGTGCCAGCAGTTTAGGGGGCGCTGTCCCCAGTGGCTACACCTTC. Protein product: CASSLGGAVPSGYTF.

CDR3 DNA: TGTGCCAGCTCACTTTCGGGGGGGAGCTATGGCTACACCTTC. Translation: CASSLSGGSYGYTF. The gene calls are TRBV18 and TRBJ1-2, with D perhaps TRBD1 (5 bases). V lost 4 bases to trimming and J lost 4 bases, with 13 bases between them. The CDR3 has 14 amino acids. Germline CDR1 is KGHSH and CDR2 is LQKENI.

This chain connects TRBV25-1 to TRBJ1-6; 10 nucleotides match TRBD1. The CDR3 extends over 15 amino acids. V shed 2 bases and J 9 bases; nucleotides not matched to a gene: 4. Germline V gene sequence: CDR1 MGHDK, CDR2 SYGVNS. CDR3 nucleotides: TGTGCCAGCAGTGAAGGGACAGGGGTAAGTTCACCCCTCCACTTT. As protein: CASSEGTGVSSPLHF.

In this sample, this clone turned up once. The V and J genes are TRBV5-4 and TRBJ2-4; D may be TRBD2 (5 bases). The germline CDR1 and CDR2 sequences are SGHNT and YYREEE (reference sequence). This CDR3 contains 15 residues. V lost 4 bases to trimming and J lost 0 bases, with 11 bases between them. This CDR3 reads CASSPTAGAKNIQYF. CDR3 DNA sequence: TGTGCCAGCAGCCCCACCGCGGGAGCCAAAAACATTCAGTACTTC.